The clone carrying this T cell receptor beta chain has only a few counts. The antigen remains unidentified. A second PCR of roughly 7 to 11 cycles used a sample-barcoded 5' primer and a J-beta primer mix. Via MiXCR, TCRdb re-called the 5' RACE reads, giving one row per CDR3 protein. The data show some 550,000 distinct CDR3 sequences, 40% to 50% seen once. The data belong to a study of blood T cells in healthy people across ages. Study observations and caveats: Naive T cell percentage showed a strong correlation with TCR beta diversity. A roughly linear fall in TCR beta diversity per million T cells was seen with increasing age.

The germline CDR1 and CDR2 sequences are SGDLS and YYNGEE. The CDR3 sequence is 16 residues long. The ends lost 5 bases at V and 2 bases at J; junction bases unmatched: 9. The sequenced material came from blood. The chain combines TRBV9 with TRBJ2-3, with 9 bases matching TRBD1. The receptor's source is a man aged 80 or over in good health. CDR3 sequence: CASSTRTGANTDTQYF. The CDR3 DNA reads TGTGCCAGCAGTACCCGGACAGGGGCCAACACAGATACGCAGTATTTT.